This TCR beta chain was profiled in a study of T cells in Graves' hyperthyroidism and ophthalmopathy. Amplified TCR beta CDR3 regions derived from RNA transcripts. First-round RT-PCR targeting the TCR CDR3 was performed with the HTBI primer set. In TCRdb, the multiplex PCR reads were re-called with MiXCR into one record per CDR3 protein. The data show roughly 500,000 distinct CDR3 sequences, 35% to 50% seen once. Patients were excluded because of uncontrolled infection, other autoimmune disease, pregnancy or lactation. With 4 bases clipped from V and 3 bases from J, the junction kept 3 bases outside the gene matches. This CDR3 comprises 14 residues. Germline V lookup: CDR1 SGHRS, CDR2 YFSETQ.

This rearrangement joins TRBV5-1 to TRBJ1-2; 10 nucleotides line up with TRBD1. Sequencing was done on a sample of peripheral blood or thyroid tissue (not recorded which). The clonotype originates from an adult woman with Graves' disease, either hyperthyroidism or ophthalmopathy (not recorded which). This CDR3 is CASSGTGDDYGYTF. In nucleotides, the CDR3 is TGCGCCAGCAGCGGGACAGGGGATGACTATGGCTACACCTTC. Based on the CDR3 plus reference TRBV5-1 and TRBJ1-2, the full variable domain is KAGVTQTPRYLIKTRGQQVTLSCSPISGHRSVSWYQQTPGQGLQFLFEYFSETQRNKGNFPGRFSGRQFSNSRSEMNVSTLELGDSALYLCASSGTGDDYGYTFGSGTRLTVV.